This TCR beta chain was captured in a study of shared clonotypes between healthy human individuals. CD4+ cells were split into CD45RA+ naive and CD45RA-negative memory subsets. The assay was immunoSEQ multiplex PCR, and TCRdb's table has in-frame clones only and misses some. The sample records around 1.1 million clones, 75% to 80% being singletons. Study results and limitations: Non-shared clonotypes displayed generation probabilities falling below those of clonotypes present in all four donors.

Points on this clone: The target antigen is unknown.

The CDR3 consists of 18 residues. J lost 3 bases, V lost 0 bases, and 9 bases had no gene match. The germline gives CDR1 SGHAT, CDR2 FQNNGV. The receptor was derived from a man aged 18-30 years in good health. Some clones in this sample may be carry-over from other donors' samples. The specimen was memory CD4+ T cells from PBMCs. The subset here: CD45RA-negative fraction. The chain links TRBV11-2 to TRBJ2-3; 10 positions match TRBD2. CDR3 DNA: TGTGCCAGCAGCTTAGATGTGGGTTTGACTAGCGGGACAGATACGCAGTATTTT. It encodes CASSLDVGLTSGTDTQYF.